The 7 T cell receptor beta chains in this list originate from one sample, sequenced in a study of CD8 T cells in ankylosing spondylitis. TCRdb passed the 5' RACE reads through MiXCR, listing each CDR3 protein once. The sample comprises 250,000 to 300,000 distinct CDR3 sequences, about 19% of which are singletons, and roughly 7.4% rests with the top ten. Sample: blood, either unsorted or a sorted T cell fraction (not recorded which). Receptors originate from a male donor with ankylosing spondylitis or in good health (not recorded which).

This clonotype came up a few times. This sequence joins TRBV12-3 or TRBV12-4 and TRBJ1-5, with D uncertain. The CDR3 contains 12 residues. The germline V and J ends were trimmed by 5 bases and 9 bases, with 11 bases remaining between them. The CDR3: CASSGHKRPQHF. Written as DNA, the CDR3 is TGTGCCAGCAGTGGCCACAAGCGGCCCCAGCATTTT.

Worth noting for this clonotype: The junction does not match germline at one end; this may be a read error. V is TRBV9 and J is TRBJ2-1; TRBD2 is a possible D gene (6 bases). The germline V gene has CDR1 SGDLS and CDR2 YYNGEE. This CDR3 is 14 amino acids long. CDR3 loop: CASSHWDSNNEQFF. CDR3 nucleotide sequence: TGTGCCAGCAGCCACTGGGACTCCAACAATGAGCAGTTCTTC.

This clonotype turned up a few times. This chain links TRBV5-1 with TRBJ1-4; the match to TRBD1 covers 11 bases. Germline values: CDR1 SGHRS, CDR2 YFSETQ. Germline trimming cut 4 bases from V and 10 bases from J; bases unmatched to any gene: 6. CDR3 length: 14 residues. The CDR3 nucleotides read TGCGCCAGCAGCATCGGACAGGGGGCTGGAAAACTGTTTTTT. It is translated as CASSIGQGAGKLFF.

V is TRBV2 and J is TRBJ2-5; 7 positions match TRBD1. The germline gives CDR1 SNHLY, CDR2 FYNNEI. J gave up 7 bases and V 4 bases, and 9 bases lay outside the gene matches. This CDR3 comprises 14 residues. CDR3 sequence: CASSARQGRGTQYF. The DNA of the CDR3 is TGTGCCAGCAGTGCTAGACAGGGACGAGGGACCCAGTACTTC.

Only a few counts were recorded for this clonotype. The V gene is TRBV27, the J gene TRBJ2-5; D might be TRBD1 or TRBD2, each matching 5 bases. Germline CDR1 MNHEY, CDR2 SMNVEV (reference sequence). The CDR3 covers 12 residues. The V end lost 6 bases, the J end lost 5 bases, and 10 bases lay between the germline ends. The CDR3: CASRRGGETQYF. The DNA of the CDR3 is TGTGCCAGCAGGAGGGGTGGGGAGACCCAGTACTTC.

This clonotype was found many times. The chain couples TRBV29-1 to TRBJ1-1, with D unclear. Germline V lookup: CDR1 SQVTM, CDR2 ANQGSEA. This CDR3 is 12 amino acids long. V lost 8 bases, J lost 1 base, and 11 bases lay in between. The CDR3 DNA sequence: TGCAGCCTTGGCGACCCGAACACTGAAGCTTTCTTT. Protein sequence: CSLGDPNTEAFF.

In its sample, this clonotype was seen a few times. The gene calls are TRBV3-1 and TRBJ1-6; D remains ambiguous. Germline lookup yields CDR1 LGHDT and CDR2 YNNKEL (reference sequence). V gave up 1 base and J gave up 5 bases, with 9 bases separating them. The length of the CDR3 is 15 residues. The CDR3 sequence: CASSQARGNNSPLHF. The CDR3 DNA reads TGTGCCAGCAGCCAAGCCCGGGGAAATAATTCACCCCTCCACTTT.